The 4 T cell receptor beta chains below were found in one sample sequenced in a study of T cells after yellow fever vaccination. MiXCR, run by TCRdb on the 5' RACE reads, gives a single entry per CDR3 protein. The sample lists around 150,000 distinct CDR3 sequences, about 7% occurring once. Sequencing was performed on CD4+ T cells sorted from PBMCs, taken more than 4 days after the first yellow fever vaccination. These TCRs come from a man between 18 and 29 years old who received the YFV17D yellow fever vaccine.

About this clonotype itself: At one of its ends the junction is not consistent with the germline gene, which may arise from a read error. J is TRBJ2-3 and V is TRBV20-1, with a possible D match to TRBD2 (6 bases). This CDR3 contains 13 residues. In germline, CDR1 is DFQATT, CDR2 SNEGSKA (reference sequence). CDR3 in amino acids: CSGVLGGTDTRYF. The CDR3 nucleotides are TGCAGTGGAGTTTTGGGGGGAACAGATACGCGGTATTTT.

This clonotype came up many times. The genes are TRBV24-1 and TRBJ1-1; possible D gene TRBD1, 6 bases. CDR3 length equals 14 residues. The germline V gene has CDR1 KGHDR and CDR2 SFDVKD. V was shortened by 4 bases and J by 1 base, with 9 bases between the two germline ends. The CDR3 nucleotides read TGTGCCACCAGTGAGGGACATAGGAACACTGAAGCTTTCTTT. Translation: CATSEGHRNTEAFF.

This clonotype was picked up many times. The rearrangement uses TRBV12-3 or TRBV12-4 and TRBJ2-3; 11 bases fit TRBD2. Trimming cost V 8 bases and J 6 bases; bases outside gene matches: 10. This CDR3 is 15 amino acids long. CDR3 protein: CASVPGLAVGDTQYF. The CDR3 DNA follows: TGTGCCAGCGTCCCGGGACTAGCGGTCGGCGATACGCAGTATTTT.

This clonotype was observed at least ten times. The CDR3 loop reads CASSPPRISGNSPLHF. The CDR3 DNA follows: TGTGCCAGCTCACCACCGCGTATTTCCGGCAATTCACCCCTCCACTTT. This chain links TRBV18 with TRBJ1-6; no firm D call. Germline V gene data show CDR1 as KGHSH and CDR2 as LQKENI. The V end lost 0 bases, the J end lost 7 bases, and 13 bases lay between the germline ends. This CDR3 has 16 residues.